Listed below are T cell receptor beta chains from one sample, sequenced in a study of blood T cells in healthy people across ages. Using its own MiXCR run on the 5' RACE reads, TCRdb lists one record per CDR3 protein. This table holds more than 1,000,000 distinct CDR3 sequences, around 27% found once. This sample also appeared in a second study, on T cells of mothers and their children.

The sequencing sample was made of blood. The receptor source for this set is a girl aged 2 to 10 in good health. CDR3s include the opening cysteine and the closing phenylalanine or tryptophan. The D gene is left open where the match is weak.

v_gene,d_gene,j_gene,CDR3aa
TRBV29-1,NA,TRBJ1-6,CSALGAARGPLHF
TRBV27,TRBD1,TRBJ2-7,CASSSRQGIFYEQYF
TRBV5-1,TRBD2,TRBJ2-1,CATTLAGDEQFF
TRBV20-1,NA,TRBJ1-1,CSGYDGGPTEAFF
TRBV20-1,NA,TRBJ1-1,CSARGIVVISEVFF
TRBV9,NA,TRBJ2-3,CASSVDGDTQYF
TRBV5-1,TRBD2,TRBJ2-2,CASSLRQLAGAGGTGELFF
TRBV20-1,NA,TRBJ1-4,CSARDSKGGNEKLFF
TRBV10-3,TRBD2,NA,CAISDGGGPGRNEQFF
TRBV7-2,NA,TRBJ1-3,CASSLLPSDTTGNTIYF
TRBV12-3/TRBV12-4,NA,TRBJ1-1,CATGYVVSEAFF
TRBV12-3/TRBV12-4,TRBD1,TRBJ2-5,CASSETGNRETQYF
TRBV29-1,NA,TRBJ1-1,CSVEGRQNTEAFF
TRBV5-6,NA,TRBJ2-5,CASSPHPGDKTQYF
TRBV2,NA,TRBJ2-5,CASSGPTTEPETGETQYF
TRBV9,NA,TRBJ2-7,CASSPTYRVPSSYEQYF
TRBV4-1,NA,TRBJ1-5,CASSQVVGGPQHF
TRBV12-3/TRBV12-4,NA,TRBJ1-5,CAMVGGGGYQPQHF
TRBV27,TRBD2,TRBJ2-7,CASSLSPGLAGPYEQYF
TRBV5-1,NA,TRBJ2-1,CASSLGTQSGNEQFF
TRBV29-1,TRBD2,NA,CSVGLADYNEQFF
TRBV10-3,NA,TRBJ1-4,CAISDGLGDEKLFF
TRBV24-1,NA,TRBJ1-2,CATSGVGAHGYTF
TRBV10-3,NA,TRBJ2-3,CAISESIRGVGTDTQYF
TRBV9,NA,TRBJ1-5,CASSGGDRHQPQHF
TRBV10-3,NA,TRBJ2-5,CAISEVKEGARGETQYF
TRBV12-5,NA,TRBJ2-2,CASGLRTGELFF
TRBV20-1,NA,NA,CSARDSGTLSYNEQFF
TRBV9,NA,TRBJ2-1,CASSVGATSPKEQFF
TRBV20-1,TRBD1,TRBJ2-3,CSAEQGATDTQYF
TRBV20-1,TRBD1,TRBJ2-1,CSARVIDRGTYNEQFF
TRBV4-2,NA,TRBJ2-3,CASSQIASTDTQYF
TRBV28,TRBD1,TRBJ2-5,CATLTGVIQETQYF
TRBV27,NA,TRBJ2-5,CASSQTGRGETQYF
TRBV10-3,NA,TRBJ1-2,CAISEGINYGYTF
TRBV7-2,TRBD2,TRBJ2-2,CASSGGTSGRETFGELFF
TRBV11-2,NA,TRBJ2-3,CASSLPEFATDTQYF
TRBV5-6,NA,TRBJ2-5,CASSLNSGEGWETQYF
TRBV29-1,NA,TRBJ1-2,CSVEDRGGYGYTF
TRBV5-1,NA,TRBJ1-2,CASSLDPGKGGYTF
TRBV12-3/TRBV12-4,NA,TRBJ2-7,CASSLYPRGLWVSSYEQYF
TRBV28,NA,TRBJ2-3,CASSSEKRSADTQYF
TRBV18,NA,TRBJ1-1,CASSELAKADTEAFF
TRBV28,TRBD1,TRBJ2-1,CASSLAAGGYEQFF
TRBV12-3/TRBV12-4,NA,TRBJ2-5,CASSLLDGQETRYF
TRBV29-1,NA,TRBJ2-5,CSVEGTDQGEETQYF
TRBV5-1,NA,TRBJ2-7,CASARITGVDEQYF
TRBV7-2,NA,TRBJ1-4,CASSQTKAAATNEKLFF